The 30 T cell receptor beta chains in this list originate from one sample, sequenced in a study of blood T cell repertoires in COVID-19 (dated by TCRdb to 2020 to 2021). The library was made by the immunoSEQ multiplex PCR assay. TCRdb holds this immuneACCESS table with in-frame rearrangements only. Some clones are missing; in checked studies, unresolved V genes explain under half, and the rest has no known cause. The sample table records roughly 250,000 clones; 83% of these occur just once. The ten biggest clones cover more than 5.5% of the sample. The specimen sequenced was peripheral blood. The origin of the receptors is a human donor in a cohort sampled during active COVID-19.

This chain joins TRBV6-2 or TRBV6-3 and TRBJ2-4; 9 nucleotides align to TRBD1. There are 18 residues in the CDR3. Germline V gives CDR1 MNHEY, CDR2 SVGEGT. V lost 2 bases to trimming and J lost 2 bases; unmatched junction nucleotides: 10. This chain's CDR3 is CASSYQTGTGLSKNIQYF. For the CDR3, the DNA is TGTGCCAGCAGTTACCAAACCGGGACAGGGTTATCCAAAAACATTCAGTACTTC.

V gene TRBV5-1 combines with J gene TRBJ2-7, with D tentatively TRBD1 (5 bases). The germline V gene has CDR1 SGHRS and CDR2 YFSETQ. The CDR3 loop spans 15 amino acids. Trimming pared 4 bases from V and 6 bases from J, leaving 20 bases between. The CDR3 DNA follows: TGCGCCAGCAGCCCCCAATCAGGGCTCCACCGCGAGCAGTACTTC. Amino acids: CASSPQSGLHREQYF.

CDR3 in DNA: TGTGCCAGCAGCTTAAACGTTGGAGCCGGGGAGCTGTTTTTT. This encodes CASSLNVGAGELFF. The chain joins TRBV7-2 to TRBJ2-2, with D hard to call. The V end lost 2 bases, the J end lost 6 bases, and 10 bases lay between the germline ends. The germline V gene has CDR1 SGHTA and CDR2 FQGNSA. This CDR3 comprises 14 residues. Full variable domain (outside the CDR3, taken from reference TRBV7-2 and TRBJ2-2): GAGVSQSPSNKVTEKGKDVELRCDPISGHTALYWYRQSLGQGLEFLIYFQGNSAPDKSGLPSDRFSAERTGGSVSTLTIQRTQQEDSAVYLCASSLNVGAGELFFGEGSRLTVL.

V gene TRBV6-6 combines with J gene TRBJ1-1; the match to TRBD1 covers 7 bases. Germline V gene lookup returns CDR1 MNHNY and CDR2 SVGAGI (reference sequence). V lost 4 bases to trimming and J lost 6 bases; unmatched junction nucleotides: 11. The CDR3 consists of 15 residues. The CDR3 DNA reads TGTGCCAGCAGTTCTCCCATTACAGACAGGGCTGAAGCTTTCTTT. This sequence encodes CASSSPITDRAEAFF.

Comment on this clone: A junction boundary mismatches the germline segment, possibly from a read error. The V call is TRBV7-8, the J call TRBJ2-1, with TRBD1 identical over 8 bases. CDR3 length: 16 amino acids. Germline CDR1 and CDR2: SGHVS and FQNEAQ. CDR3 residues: CASSLGDRGAGNEQFF. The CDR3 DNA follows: TGTGCCAGCAGTTTAGGTGACAGGGGTGCAGGCAATGAGCAGTTCTTC.

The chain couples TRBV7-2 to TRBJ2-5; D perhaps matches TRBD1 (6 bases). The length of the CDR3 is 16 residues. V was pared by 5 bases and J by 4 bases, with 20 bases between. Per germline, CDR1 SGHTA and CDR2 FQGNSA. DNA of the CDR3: TGTGCCAGCAGCCCAACCGCGACAGGTAGCTTAGAGACCCAGTACTTC. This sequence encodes CASSPTATGSLETQYF. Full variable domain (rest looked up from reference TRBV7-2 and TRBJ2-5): GAGVSQSPSNKVTEKGKDVELRCDPISGHTALYWYRQSLGQGLEFLIYFQGNSAPDKSGLPSDRFSAERTGGSVSTLTIQRTQQEDSAVYLCASSPTATGSLETQYFGPGTRLLVL.

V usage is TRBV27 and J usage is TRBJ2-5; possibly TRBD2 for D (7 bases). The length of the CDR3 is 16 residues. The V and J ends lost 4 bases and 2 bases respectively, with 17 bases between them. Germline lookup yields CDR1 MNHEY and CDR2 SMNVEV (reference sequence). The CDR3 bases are TGTGCCAGCAGTTACCTTGGCGGGGGCCCTCAAGAGACCCAGTACTTC. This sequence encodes CASSYLGGGPQETQYF.

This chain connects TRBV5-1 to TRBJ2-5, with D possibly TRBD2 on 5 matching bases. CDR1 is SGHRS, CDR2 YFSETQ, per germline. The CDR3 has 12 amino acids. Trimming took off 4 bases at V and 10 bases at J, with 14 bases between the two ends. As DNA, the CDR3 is TGCGCCAGCAGCCCGGACGAGGGAGACCAGTACTTC. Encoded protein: CASSPDEGDQYF.

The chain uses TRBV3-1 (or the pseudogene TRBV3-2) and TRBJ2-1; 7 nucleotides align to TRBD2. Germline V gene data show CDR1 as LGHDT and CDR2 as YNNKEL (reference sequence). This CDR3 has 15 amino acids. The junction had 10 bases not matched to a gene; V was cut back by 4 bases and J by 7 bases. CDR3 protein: CASSPRTSTVNEQFF. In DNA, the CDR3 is TGTGCCAGCAGCCCCCGGACTAGTACCGTGAATGAGCAGTTCTTC.

For the CDR3, the DNA is TGTGCCAGCCTCCTAGGGGGGGGGCGCAATGAGCAGTTCTTC. This encodes CASLLGGGRNEQFF. V and J are TRBV28 and TRBJ2-1; D perhaps matches TRBD2 (7 bases). V was shortened by 8 bases and J by 6 bases, with 17 bases between the two germline ends. The CDR3 loop spans 14 amino acids. Germline assignment: CDR1 MDHEN and CDR2 SYDVKM.

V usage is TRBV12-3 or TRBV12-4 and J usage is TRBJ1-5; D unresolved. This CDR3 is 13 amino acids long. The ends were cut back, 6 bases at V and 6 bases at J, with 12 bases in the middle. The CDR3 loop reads CASSLGLGQPQHF. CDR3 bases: TGTGCCAGCAGCCTAGGCCTCGGTCAGCCCCAGCATTTT.

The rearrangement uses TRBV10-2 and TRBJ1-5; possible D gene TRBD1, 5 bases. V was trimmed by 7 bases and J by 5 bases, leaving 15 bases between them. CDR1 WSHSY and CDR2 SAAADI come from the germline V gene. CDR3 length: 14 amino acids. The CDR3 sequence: CASTDGHDYQPQHF. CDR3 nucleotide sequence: TGCGCCAGCACAGATGGACACGATTATCAGCCCCAGCATTTT.

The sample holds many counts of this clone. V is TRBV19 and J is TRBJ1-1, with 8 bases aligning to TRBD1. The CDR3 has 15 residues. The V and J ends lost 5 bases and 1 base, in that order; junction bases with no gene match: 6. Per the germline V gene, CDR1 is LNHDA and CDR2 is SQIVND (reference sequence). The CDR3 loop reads CASSGQGARNTEAFF. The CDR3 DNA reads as TGTGCCAGTAGTGGGCAGGGGGCGCGGAACACTGAAGCTTTCTTT. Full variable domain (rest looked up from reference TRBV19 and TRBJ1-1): DGGITQSPKYLFRKEGQNVTLSCEQNLNHDAMYWYRQDPGQGLRLIYYSQIVNDFQKGDIAEGYSVSREKKESFPLTVTSAQKNPTAFYLCASSGQGARNTEAFFGQGTRLTVV.

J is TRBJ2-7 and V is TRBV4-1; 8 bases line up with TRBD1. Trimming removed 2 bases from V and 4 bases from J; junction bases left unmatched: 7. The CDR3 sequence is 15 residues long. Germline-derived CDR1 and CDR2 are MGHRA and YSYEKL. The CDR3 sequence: CASSQSGQGAYEQYF. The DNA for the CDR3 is TGCGCCAGCAGCCAATCCGGGCAGGGGGCTTACGAGCAGTACTTC.

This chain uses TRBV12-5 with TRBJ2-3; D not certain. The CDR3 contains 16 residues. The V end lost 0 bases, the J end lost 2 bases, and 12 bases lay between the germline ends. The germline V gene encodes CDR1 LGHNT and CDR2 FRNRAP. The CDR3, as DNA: TGTGCTAGTGGTTTGGTATCCGCAGGTACCACAGATACGCAGTATTTT. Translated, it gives CASGLVSAGTTDTQYF.

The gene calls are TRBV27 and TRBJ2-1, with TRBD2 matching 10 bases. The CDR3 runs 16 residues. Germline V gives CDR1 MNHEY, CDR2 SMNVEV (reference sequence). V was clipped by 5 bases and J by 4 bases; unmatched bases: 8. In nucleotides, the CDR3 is TGTGCCAGCAGTCCGGCCGGGACTAGCGCGTACAATGAGCAGTTCTTC. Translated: CASSPAGTSAYNEQFF.

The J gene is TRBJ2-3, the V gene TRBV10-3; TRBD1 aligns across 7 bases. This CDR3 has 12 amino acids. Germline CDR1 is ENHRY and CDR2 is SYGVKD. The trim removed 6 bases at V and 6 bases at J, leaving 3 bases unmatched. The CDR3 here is CAISLQGDTQYF. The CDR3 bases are TGTGCCATCAGCCTACAGGGGGATACGCAGTATTTT.

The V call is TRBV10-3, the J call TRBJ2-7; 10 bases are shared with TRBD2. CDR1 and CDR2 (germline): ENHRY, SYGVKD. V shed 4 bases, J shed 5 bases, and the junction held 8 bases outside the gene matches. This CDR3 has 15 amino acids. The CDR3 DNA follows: TGTGCCATCAGTGTCTCCAGCGGGAGGGCCCACGAGCAGTACTTC. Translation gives CAISVSSGRAHEQYF.

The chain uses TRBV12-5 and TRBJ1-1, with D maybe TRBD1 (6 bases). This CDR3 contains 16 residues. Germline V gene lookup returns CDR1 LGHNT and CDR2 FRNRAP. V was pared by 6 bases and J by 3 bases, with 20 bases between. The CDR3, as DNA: TGTGCTAGTGGCCCCGGACCGGGCGGACAGTACACTGAAGCTTTCTTT. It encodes CASGPGPGGQYTEAFF.

CDR3 sequence: CATSRDKGDTYEQYF. The CDR3 nucleotides are TGTGCCACCAGCAGAGATAAAGGGGACACCTACGAGCAGTACTTC. V is TRBV15 and J is TRBJ2-7, with a possible D match to TRBD1 (6 bases). This CDR3 has 15 amino acids. CDR1 and CDR2 (germline): LNHNV, YYDKDF (reference sequence). Trimming stripped 0 bases from V and 2 bases from J, with 11 bases between.

The CDR3 bases are TGTGCCAGCCGGGACAGGGGCCCTTATAGCAATCAGCCCCAGCATTTT. It encodes CASRDRGPYSNQPQHF. This chain joins TRBV27 and TRBJ1-5; 10 positions match TRBD1. V lost 8 bases and J lost 0; bases outside the gene matches: 7. The CDR3 covers 16 residues. CDR1 MNHEY and CDR2 SMNVEV come from the germline V gene (reference sequence).

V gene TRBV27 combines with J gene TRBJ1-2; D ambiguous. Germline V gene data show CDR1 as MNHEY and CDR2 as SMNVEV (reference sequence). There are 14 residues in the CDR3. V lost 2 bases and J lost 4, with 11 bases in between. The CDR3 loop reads CASSLIPEPYGYTF. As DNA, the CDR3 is TGTGCCAGCAGTTTAATTCCAGAACCCTATGGCTACACCTTC.

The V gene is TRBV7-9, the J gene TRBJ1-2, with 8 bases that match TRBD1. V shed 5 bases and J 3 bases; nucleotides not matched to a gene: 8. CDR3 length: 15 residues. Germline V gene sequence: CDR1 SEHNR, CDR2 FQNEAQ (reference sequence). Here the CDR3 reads CASSPGQGVDYGYTF. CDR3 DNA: TGTGCCAGCAGCCCAGGACAGGGTGTGGACTATGGCTACACCTTC.

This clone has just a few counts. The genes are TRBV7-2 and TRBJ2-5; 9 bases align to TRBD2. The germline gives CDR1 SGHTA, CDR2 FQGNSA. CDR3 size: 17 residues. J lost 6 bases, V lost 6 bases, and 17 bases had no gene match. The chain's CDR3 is CASSQGGPGLAAKTQYF. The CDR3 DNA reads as TGTGCCAGCAGTCAGGGGGGACCGGGACTAGCTGCCAAGACCCAGTACTTC. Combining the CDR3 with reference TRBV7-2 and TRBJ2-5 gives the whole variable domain GAGVSQSPSNKVTEKGKDVELRCDPISGHTALYWYRQSLGQGLEFLIYFQGNSAPDKSGLPSDRFSAERTGGSVSTLTIQRTQQEDSAVYLCASSQGGPGLAAKTQYFGPGTRLLVL.

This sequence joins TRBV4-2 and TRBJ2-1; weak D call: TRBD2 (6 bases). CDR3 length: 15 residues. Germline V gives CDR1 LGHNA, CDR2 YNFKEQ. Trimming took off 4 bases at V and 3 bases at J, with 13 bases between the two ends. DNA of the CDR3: TGTGCCAGCAGCCCAGGAGGGAACCACTACAATGAGCAGTTCTTC. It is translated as CASSPGGNHYNEQFF.

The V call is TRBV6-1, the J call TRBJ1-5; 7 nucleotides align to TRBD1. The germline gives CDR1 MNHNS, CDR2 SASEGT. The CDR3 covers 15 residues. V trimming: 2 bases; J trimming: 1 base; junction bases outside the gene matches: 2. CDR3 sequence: CASSETGVSNQPQHF. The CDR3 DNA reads TGTGCCAGCAGTGAAACAGGGGTAAGCAATCAGCCCCAGCATTTT.

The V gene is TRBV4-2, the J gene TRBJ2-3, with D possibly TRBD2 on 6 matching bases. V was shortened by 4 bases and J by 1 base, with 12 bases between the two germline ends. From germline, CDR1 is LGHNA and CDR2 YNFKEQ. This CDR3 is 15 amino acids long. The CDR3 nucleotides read TGTGCCAGCAGCCCGTTGACTAGTGGCACAGATACGCAGTATTTT. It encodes CASSPLTSGTDTQYF.

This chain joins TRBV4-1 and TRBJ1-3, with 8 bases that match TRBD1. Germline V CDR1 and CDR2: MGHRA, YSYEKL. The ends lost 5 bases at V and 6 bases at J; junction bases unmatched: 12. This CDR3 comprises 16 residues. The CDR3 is CASSSQGAGGENTIYF. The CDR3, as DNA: TGCGCCAGCAGCAGCCAAGGGGCAGGGGGCGAAAACACCATATATTTT.

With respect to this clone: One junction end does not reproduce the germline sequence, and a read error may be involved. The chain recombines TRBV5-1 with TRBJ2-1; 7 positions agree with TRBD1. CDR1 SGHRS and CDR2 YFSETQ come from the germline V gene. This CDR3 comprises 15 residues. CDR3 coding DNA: TGCGCCAGCAGCTCAAACTTACAGGGGAACAAGGAGCAGTTCTTC. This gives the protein CASSSNLQGNKEQFF. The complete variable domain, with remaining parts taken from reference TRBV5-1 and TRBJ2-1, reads KAGVTQTPRYLIKTRGQQVTLSCSPISGHRSVSWYQQTPGQGLQFLFEYFSETQRNKGNFPGRFSGRQFSNSRSEMNVSTLELGDSALYLCASSSNLQGNKEQFFGPGTRLTVL.

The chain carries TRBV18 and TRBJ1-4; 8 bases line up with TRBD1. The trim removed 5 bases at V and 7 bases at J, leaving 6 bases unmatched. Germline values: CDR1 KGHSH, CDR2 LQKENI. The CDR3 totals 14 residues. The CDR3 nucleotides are TGTGCCAGCTCAAGGGGACAGGACCCTGAAAAACTGTTTTTT. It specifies CASSRGQDPEKLFF.